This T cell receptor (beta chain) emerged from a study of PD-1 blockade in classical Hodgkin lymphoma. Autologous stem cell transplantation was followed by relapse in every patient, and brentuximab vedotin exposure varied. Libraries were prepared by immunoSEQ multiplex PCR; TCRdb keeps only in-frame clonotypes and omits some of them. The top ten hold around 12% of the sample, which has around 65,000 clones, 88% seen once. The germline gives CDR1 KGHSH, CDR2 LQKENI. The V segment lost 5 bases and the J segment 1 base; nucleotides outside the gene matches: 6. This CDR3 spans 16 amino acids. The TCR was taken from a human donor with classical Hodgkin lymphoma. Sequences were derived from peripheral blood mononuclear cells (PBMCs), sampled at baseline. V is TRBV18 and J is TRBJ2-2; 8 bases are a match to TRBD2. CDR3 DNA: TGTGCCAGCTCAAGAATTAGCGGGATGAACACCGGGGAGCTGTTTTTT. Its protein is CASSRISGMNTGELFF. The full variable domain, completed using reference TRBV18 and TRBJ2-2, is NAGVMQNPRHLVRRRGQEARLRCSPMKGHSHVYWYRQLPEEGLKFMVYLQKENIIDESGMPKERFSAEFPKEGPSILRIQQVVRGDSAAYFCASSRISGMNTGELFFGEGSRLTVL.